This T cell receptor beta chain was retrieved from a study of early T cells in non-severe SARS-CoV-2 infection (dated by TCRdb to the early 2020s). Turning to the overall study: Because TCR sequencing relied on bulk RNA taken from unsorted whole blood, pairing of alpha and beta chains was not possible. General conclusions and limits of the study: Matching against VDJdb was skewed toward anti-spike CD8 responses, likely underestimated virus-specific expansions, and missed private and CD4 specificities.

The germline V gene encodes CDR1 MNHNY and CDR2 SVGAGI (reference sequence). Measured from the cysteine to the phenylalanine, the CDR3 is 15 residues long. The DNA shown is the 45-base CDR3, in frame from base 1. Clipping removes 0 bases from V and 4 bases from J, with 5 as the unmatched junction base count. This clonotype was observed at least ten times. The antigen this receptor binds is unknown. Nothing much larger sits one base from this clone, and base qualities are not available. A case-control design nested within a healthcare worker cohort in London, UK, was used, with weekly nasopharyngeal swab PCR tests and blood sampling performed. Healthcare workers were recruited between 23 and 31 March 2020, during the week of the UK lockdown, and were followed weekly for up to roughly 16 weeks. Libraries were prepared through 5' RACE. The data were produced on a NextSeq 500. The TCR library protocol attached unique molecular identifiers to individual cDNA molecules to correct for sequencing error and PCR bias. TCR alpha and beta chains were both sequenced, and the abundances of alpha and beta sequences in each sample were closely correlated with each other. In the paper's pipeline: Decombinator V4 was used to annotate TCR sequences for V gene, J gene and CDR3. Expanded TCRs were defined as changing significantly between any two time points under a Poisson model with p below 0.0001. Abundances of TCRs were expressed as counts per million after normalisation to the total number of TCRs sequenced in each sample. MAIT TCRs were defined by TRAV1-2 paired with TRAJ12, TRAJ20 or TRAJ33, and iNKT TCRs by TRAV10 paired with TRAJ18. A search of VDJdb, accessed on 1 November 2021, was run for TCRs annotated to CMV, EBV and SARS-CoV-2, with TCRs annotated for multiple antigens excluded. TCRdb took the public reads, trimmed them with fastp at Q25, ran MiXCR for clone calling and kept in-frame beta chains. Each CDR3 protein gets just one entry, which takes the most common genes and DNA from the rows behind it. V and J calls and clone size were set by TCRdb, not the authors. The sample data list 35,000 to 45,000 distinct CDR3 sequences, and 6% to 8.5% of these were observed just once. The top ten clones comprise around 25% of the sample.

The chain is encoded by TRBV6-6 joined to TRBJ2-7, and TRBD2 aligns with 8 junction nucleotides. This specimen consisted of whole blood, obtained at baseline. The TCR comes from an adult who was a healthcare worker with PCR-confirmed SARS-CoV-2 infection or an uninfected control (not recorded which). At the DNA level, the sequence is TGTGCCAGCAGTTACTCTCCTAGCGGGCTGTACGAGCAGTACTTC. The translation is CASSYSPSGLYEQYF.